The 22 T cell receptor beta chains in this list originate from one sample, sequenced in a study of spatial heterogeneity in lung cancer. TCRdb ran MiXCR on the 5' RACE reads and lists one entry per CDR3 protein. The sample shows 3,800 or so distinct CDR3 sequences, approximately 2.7% of them seen only once. Time point specified: sample taken at primary tumor resection. Source: normal lung tissue next to the tumor, taken at surgery. Receptors originate from a female donor with early-stage non-small cell lung cancer.

This clonotype was seen ten or more times. The rearrangement links TRBV4-3 to TRBJ2-1; perhaps TRBD2 as D (5 bases). CDR3 size: 15 residues. Germline CDR1 LGHNA, CDR2 YSLEER. Trimming shortened V by 0 bases and J by 4 bases, and 10 bases separated the two germline ends. DNA of the CDR3: TGCGCCAGCAGCCAAGAAATCACGGGGTACAATGAGCAGTTCTTC. This codes for CASSQEITGYNEQFF.

This clonotype is large. The J gene is TRBJ2-1, the V gene TRBV20-1; possible D gene TRBD2, 7 bases. CDR3 size: 14 residues. Germline V CDR1 and CDR2: DFQATT, SNEGSKA (reference sequence). V gave up 2 bases and J gave up 9 bases, with 17 bases separating them. The CDR3 DNA sequence: TGCAGTGCTAGAAGGGGGGGGCTAGTAGCTGAGCAGTTCTTC. Translated, it gives CSARRGGLVAEQFF.

This clonotype rates as medium-sized. CDR3 in amino acids: CASSYRGQVGNTIYF. The CDR3 nucleotides read TGTGCCAGCAGTTACAGGGGACAGGTCGGAAACACCATATATTTT. V gene TRBV6-5 combines with J gene TRBJ1-3; 8 bases fit TRBD1. This CDR3 comprises 15 residues. Germline V gene sequence: CDR1 MNHEY, CDR2 SVGAGI. V lost 2 bases and J lost 4; bases outside the gene matches: 4.

This clonotype rates as medium-sized (0.01 to 0.1%). It may be a read error: a sequence one base away is much more abundant. This chain's CDR3 is CASSPMTGPPNTEAFF. For the CDR3, the DNA is TGTGCCAGCAGCCCGATGACAGGGCCCCCGAACACTGAAGCTTTCTTT. V gene TRBV7-8 combines with J gene TRBJ1-1; TRBD1 matches at 7 bases. Germline V gene lookup returns CDR1 SGHVS and CDR2 FQNEAQ. V was clipped by 5 bases and J by 1 base; unmatched bases: 10. The CDR3 runs to 16 residues.

This clonotype is labeled as medium-sized. The chain employs TRBV4-1 and TRBJ1-1; D is perhaps TRBD1 (6 bases). This CDR3 is built from 16 residues. Germline V gene sequence: CDR1 MGHRA, CDR2 YSYEKL. V lost 4 bases to trimming and J lost 0 bases, with 15 bases between them. The CDR3 reads CASSPRQGLMNTEAFF. The CDR3 DNA reads TGCGCCAGCAGCCCCCGGCAGGGGTTGATGAACACTGAAGCTTTCTTT.

In this sample, this clonotype is medium-sized. The V and J genes are TRBV20-1 and TRBJ2-7; 8 positions agree with TRBD1. Per the germline V gene, CDR1 is DFQATT and CDR2 is SNEGSKA (reference sequence). The CDR3 covers 16 residues. Trimming cost V 6 bases and J 8 bases; bases outside gene matches: 21. The CDR3 loop reads CSAPLPSGQDNPQQYF. The DNA of the CDR3 is TGCAGTGCGCCGCTCCCTTCGGGACAGGACAATCCCCAGCAGTACTTC.

This clonotype was observed many times. The rearrangement uses TRBV20-1 and TRBJ2-3; 7 bases map to TRBD2. In germline, CDR1 is DFQATT, CDR2 SNEGSKA (reference sequence). The ends lost 2 bases at V and 0 bases at J; junction bases unmatched: 2. The CDR3 totals 14 residues. CDR3 nucleotide sequence: TGCAGTGCTAGACGGGGGGACAGCACAGATACGCAGTATTTT. Its translation is CSARRGDSTDTQYF.

This clonotype showed up many times. The chain employs TRBV19 and TRBJ1-1; no reliable D call. In germline, CDR1 is LNHDA, CDR2 SQIVND (reference sequence). The CDR3 contains 13 residues. Trimming removed 10 bases from V and 10 bases from J, with 22 bases in between. The chain's CDR3 is CATTNQGPLGAFF. In DNA form, the CDR3 reads TGTGCCACTACGAATCAAGGGCCTCTCGGAGCTTTCTTT.

In this sample, this clonotype turned up many times. The chain has TRBV13 and TRBJ2-1; maybe TRBD1 (6 bases). V was trimmed by 1 base and J by 3 bases, leaving 7 bases between them. The germline V gene has CDR1 PRHDT and CDR2 FYEKMQ (reference sequence). There are 14 residues in the CDR3. The CDR3 region has the DNA TGTGCCAGCAGCTTAGAGGGGGTCTACAATGAGCAGTTCTTC. Translated: CASSLEGVYNEQFF.

This clonotype is categorized as medium-sized (0.01 to 0.1%). The genes are TRBV30 and TRBJ1-2; a possible D gene is TRBD1 (5 bases). V was cut by 0 bases and J by 10 bases, with 18 bases left in between. CDR1 is GTSNPN and CDR2 is SVGIG in the germline V gene (reference sequence). This CDR3 has 14 amino acids. CDR3 in DNA: TGTGCCTGGAGTGTATCTGGGGCGGGGATCTCCTACACCTTC. Translated, it gives CAWSVSGAGISYTF.

V usage is TRBV2 and J usage is TRBJ2-7; 10 positions agree with TRBD1. The CDR3 is 12 residues long. V shed 8 bases and J 5 bases; nucleotides not matched to a gene: 3. Germline assignment: CDR1 SNHLY and CDR2 FYNNEI. In nucleotides, the CDR3 is TGTGCCAGCCGACAGGGGGCCAACGAGCAGTACTTC. It codes for CASRQGANEQYF.

The table lists this clonotype with many counts. V and J are TRBV10-3 and TRBJ2-1; 13 bases fit TRBD2. The CDR3 runs 14 residues. Germline values: CDR1 ENHRY, CDR2 SYGVKD. After removal of 10 bases from V and 8 bases from J, the junction contained 8 bases not matched to a gene. CDR3 sequence: CATGGLAGLYEQFF. DNA of the CDR3: TGTGCCACCGGGGGACTAGCGGGGCTGTATGAGCAGTTCTTC.

By sample fraction, this clonotype is medium-sized. This CDR3 is CSARAGTSGHTQYF. The CDR3 bases are TGCAGTGCTAGGGCCGGGACTAGCGGGCATACGCAGTATTTT. The gene calls are TRBV20-1 and TRBJ2-3; 12 bases match TRBD2. Germline-derived CDR1 and CDR2 are DFQATT and SNEGSKA (reference sequence). Germline trimming cut 3 bases from V and 7 bases from J; bases unmatched to any gene: 5. This CDR3 contains 14 residues.

By share, this clonotype counts as medium-sized. The gene calls are TRBV19 and TRBJ2-5; 9 bases are shared with TRBD2. The germline CDR1 and CDR2 sequences are LNHDA and SQIVND (reference sequence). The trim removed 8 bases at V and 5 bases at J, leaving 6 bases unmatched. This CDR3 spans 13 amino acids. CDR3 DNA sequence: TGTGCCAGTTCCGTTAGCGGGGGCGAGACCCAGTACTTC. It is translated as CASSVSGGETQYF. The whole variable domain, filled in from reference TRBV19 and TRBJ2-5, reads DGGITQSPKYLFRKEGQNVTLSCEQNLNHDAMYWYRQDPGQGLRLIYYSQIVNDFQKGDIAEGYSVSREKKESFPLTVTSAQKNPTAFYLCASSVSGGETQYFGPGTRLLVL.

This clonotype rates as medium-sized (0.01 to 0.1%). The CDR3 spells CASSLANGGGNSPLHF. The CDR3 coding sequence is TGTGCCAGCAGCTTAGCCAATGGGGGCGGTAATTCACCCCTCCACTTT. V and J are TRBV7-9 and TRBJ1-6; tentatively, D is TRBD1 (6 bases). Germline V gene lookup returns CDR1 SEHNR and CDR2 FQNEAQ (reference sequence). This CDR3 spans 16 amino acids. The V gene lost 0 bases and the J gene lost 6 bases, with 12 bases spanning the gap.

This clonotype rates as medium-sized. This sequence joins TRBV9 and TRBJ2-3; D tentatively fits TRBD1 or TRBD2 (6 bases each). The length of the CDR3 is 14 residues. The V and J ends lost 0 bases and 6 bases respectively, with 11 bases between them. Germline CDR1 reads SGDLS; CDR2 reads YYNGEE. Here the CDR3 reads CASSVGGARDTQYF. The CDR3, as DNA: TGTGCCAGCAGCGTAGGGGGGGCACGGGATACGCAGTATTTT.

By frequency in the sample, this clonotype is medium-sized. The DNA is left out, because the CDR3 cannot be placed on it with certainty; the CDR3 is given as TCRdb lists it. The chain links TRBV7-2 to TRBJ2-1; the table's D call, TRBD2, has no DNA check behind it. The V gene's germline CDR1 is SGHTA and CDR2 FQGNSA. Inclusive of both ends, the CDR3 amounts to 12 amino acids. Here the CDR3 reads CASSFGFGTQHF.

This clonotype was seen ten or more times. This sequence joins TRBV6-1 and TRBJ2-7, with 8 bases identical to TRBD2. The junction had 4 bases not matched to a gene; V was cut back by 4 bases and J by 2 bases. The CDR3 totals 14 residues. CDR1 and CDR2 (germline): MNHNS, SASEGT. The CDR3 DNA sequence: TGTGCCAGCAGTGCGATAGCGGGGCCCTACGAGCAGTACTTC. It codes for CASSAIAGPYEQYF.

In this sample, this clonotype is medium-sized. The chain links TRBV27 to TRBJ1-6; D remains ambiguous. The CDR3 extends over 16 amino acids. V was pared by 2 bases and J by 6 bases, with 14 bases between. Germline V CDR1 and CDR2: MNHEY, SMNVEV (reference sequence). CDR3 amino acids: CASSLRARKINSPLHF. The CDR3 DNA is TGTGCCAGCAGTTTACGGGCCAGGAAAATTAATTCACCCCTCCACTTT.

Within the sample, this clonotype is medium-sized (0.01 to 0.1%). The chain links TRBV4-3 to TRBJ1-6; TRBD1 matches at 8 bases. The CDR3 length is 14 residues. From germline, CDR1 is LGHNA and CDR2 YSLEER. Losses at the gene ends were 2 bases for V and 8 bases for J; bases not matched to a gene: 2. The CDR3 nucleotides are TGCGCCAGCAGCCAACAGACAGGGGATTCACCCCTCCACTTT. Its translation is CASSQQTGDSPLHF.

This clonotype was detected many times. V and J are TRBV5-4 and TRBJ2-1; 7 bases match TRBD2. Germline V CDR1 and CDR2: SGHNT, YYREEE (reference sequence). The ends lost 0 bases at V and 5 bases at J; junction bases unmatched: 8. This CDR3 comprises 16 residues. The CDR3 protein is CASSLARRGTHNEQFF. The CDR3 DNA reads TGTGCCAGCAGCTTGGCGCGGCGGGGGACCCACAATGAGCAGTTCTTC.

The chain carries TRBV7-9 and TRBJ2-7; a weak D match, TRBD1 (6 bases). The germline V and J ends were trimmed by 6 bases and 3 bases, with 9 bases remaining between them. The CDR3 is 12 amino acids. The germline V gene encodes CDR1 SEHNR and CDR2 FQNEAQ (reference sequence). The CDR3 region has the DNA TGTGCCAGCAGACAAGGGGGCTACGAGCAGTACTTC. This gives the protein CASRQGGYEQYF.